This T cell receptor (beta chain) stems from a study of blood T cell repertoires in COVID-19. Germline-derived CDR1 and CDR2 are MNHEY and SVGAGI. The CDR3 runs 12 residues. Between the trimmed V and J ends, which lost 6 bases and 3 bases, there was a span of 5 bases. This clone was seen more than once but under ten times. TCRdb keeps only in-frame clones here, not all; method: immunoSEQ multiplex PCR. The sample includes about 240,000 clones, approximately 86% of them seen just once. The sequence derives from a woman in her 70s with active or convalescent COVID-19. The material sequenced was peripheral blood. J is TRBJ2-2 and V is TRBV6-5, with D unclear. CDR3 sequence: CASSRDTGELFF. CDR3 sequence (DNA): TGTGCCAGCAGCCGGGACACCGGGGAGCTGTTTTTT.